The T cell receptor (beta chain) described here comes from a study of cytomegalovirus exposure and HLA in healthy donors. Findings and caveats of the study: Both high specificity and high sensitivity reportedly marked the classifier's diagnosis of cytomegalovirus status.

For this clone: Its target is not known.

A multiplex PCR was run with 60 Vbeta primers and 13 Jbeta primers. TCRdb keeps only in-frame clones here, not all; method: immunoSEQ multiplex PCR. This sample's clone table lists some 110,000 clones. Trimming cost V 1 base and J 4 bases; bases outside gene matches: 6. Germline-derived CDR1 and CDR2 are SGDLS and YYNGEE. CDR3 size: 16 residues. Sequenced sample: PBMCs. J is TRBJ2-1 and V is TRBV9; 9 bases are shared with TRBD2. This TCR was recovered from a man between 18 and 29 years old in good health and CMV-seronegative. The CDR3 loop reads CASSVYSGGLYNEQFF. Written as DNA, the CDR3 is TGTGCCAGCAGCGTATACAGCGGGGGGCTATACAATGAGCAGTTCTTC.